These 18 T cell receptor beta chains came from one sample sequenced in a study of T cell repertoires in cytomegalovirus infection. These receptors' targets are unknown. TCRdb used MiXCR to reprocess the reads, holding one entry per CDR3 protein. In the table there are 250,000 to 400,000 distinct CDR3 sequences, around 25% of which are singletons. The material sequenced was cultured PBMCs, taken from culture after CMV antigen stimulation. The receptors were gathered from a human donor in good health (CMV status not recorded). Some clones in this sample may be carry-over from other donors' samples.

The V and J genes are TRBV7-6 and TRBJ2-2, with 9 bases lining up with TRBD2. V lost 6 bases to trimming and J lost 2 bases; unmatched junction nucleotides: 4. Germline V gives CDR1 SGHVS, CDR2 FNYEAQ. The CDR3 runs 15 residues. This chain's CDR3 is CASRGSGGNTGELFF. Written as DNA, the CDR3 is TGTGCCAGCAGGGGTAGCGGGGGTAACACCGGGGAGCTGTTTTTT.

This clonotype was observed at least ten times. This chain joins TRBV4-1 and TRBJ1-1; TRBD1 agrees at 9 bases. With V trimmed by 5 bases and J by 5 bases, 6 bases remained unmatched. The V gene's germline CDR1 is MGHRA and CDR2 YSYEKL. The length of the CDR3 is 14 residues. The CDR3 here is CASSKQGARTEAFF. The CDR3 coding sequence is TGCGCCAGCAGCAAACAGGGGGCACGAACTGAAGCTTTCTTT.

This clonotype showed up just a few times. The chain is built from TRBV20-1 and TRBJ2-1; 10 bases map to TRBD2. Germline loops: CDR1 DFQATT, CDR2 SNEGSKA (reference sequence). The length of the CDR3 is 14 residues. V trimming: 6 bases; J trimming: 4 bases; junction bases outside the gene matches: 6. CDR3 sequence: CSAFSGRHYNEQFF. The CDR3 region has the DNA TGCAGTGCGTTTAGCGGGAGGCATTACAATGAGCAGTTCTTC.

In its sample, this clonotype was seen a few times. The V call is TRBV5-4, the J call TRBJ2-4, with D unresolved. V lost 0 bases and J lost 4, with 20 bases in between. CDR1 and CDR2 (germline): SGHNT, YYREEE (reference sequence). This CDR3 region has 18 residues. CDR3 amino acids: CASSLAPIAASLKNIQYF. The DNA for the CDR3 is TGTGCCAGCAGCTTGGCCCCTATTGCGGCCTCACTAAAAAACATTCAGTACTTC.

The chain joins TRBV11-2 to TRBJ2-3, with 8 bases lining up with TRBD2. Germline-derived CDR1 and CDR2 are SGHAT and FQNNGV. The junction had 19 bases not matched to a gene; V was cut back by 0 bases and J by 5 bases. The CDR3 contains 20 residues. CDR3 region: CASSLDPTPLSAGVRDTQYF. The CDR3 nucleotides read TGTGCCAGCAGCTTAGATCCAACTCCTCTCTCAGCGGGAGTCAGAGATACGCAGTATTTT.

V and J are TRBV12-3 or TRBV12-4 and TRBJ2-3, with a possible D match to TRBD2 (5 bases). The CDR3 spans 15 residues. V was clipped by 4 bases and J by 5 bases, with 16 bases between them. This CDR3 is CASSSRATFGDTQYF. Here the CDR3 DNA reads TGTGCCAGCAGTTCGCGGGCCACGTTTGGAGATACGCAGTATTTT.

To note about this clonotype: Just one base apart from a much larger clone, this may be a read error. V usage is TRBV7-2 and J usage is TRBJ2-2; possible D gene TRBD2, 6 bases. This CDR3 comprises 15 residues. Germline CDR1 reads SGHTA; CDR2 reads FQGNSA. As DNA, the CDR3 is TGTGCCAGCAGCTGGGACTCGGCGAACACCGGGGGGCTGTTTTTT. Amino acid sequence: CASSWDSANTGGLFF. Full variable domain (rest looked up from reference TRBV7-2 and TRBJ2-2): GAGVSQSPSNKVTEKGKDVELRCDPISGHTALYWYRQSLGQGLEFLIYFQGNSAPDKSGLPSDRFSAERTGGSVSTLTIQRTQQEDSAVYLCASSWDSANTGGLFFGEGSRLTVL.

This clonotype was detected a few times. The chain uses TRBV6-2 or TRBV6-3 and TRBJ2-1, with 7 bases matching TRBD2. The trim removed 5 bases at V and 10 bases at J, leaving 17 bases unmatched. Germline CDR1 reads MNHEY; CDR2 reads SVGEGT. This CDR3 contains 16 residues. The CDR3 DNA follows: TGTGCCAGCAGTCCCCTAATCTCAGCGGGACCGGGAGAGCAGTTCTTC. Its protein is CASSPLISAGPGEQFF.

This clonotype turned up a few times. CDR3 in DNA: TGTGCCAGCAGCCCTTTCAACCGAGGAAACACCATATATTTT. Protein sequence: CASSPFNRGNTIYF. The chain is built from TRBV28 and TRBJ1-3; D is ambiguous. Germline CDR1 and CDR2: MDHEN and SYDVKM. This CDR3 contains 14 residues. V lost 6 bases, J lost 4 bases, and 13 bases lay in between.

This clonotype was seen just once. V is TRBV20-1 and J is TRBJ2-7, with D possibly being TRBD2 (6 bases). This CDR3 spans 14 amino acids. The V end was cut by 5 bases, the J end by 2 bases, with 16 bases between. Per the germline V gene, CDR1 is DFQATT and CDR2 is SNEGSKA (reference sequence). CDR3 DNA sequence: TGCAGTGCTCTTCGACTAGGTTTTACCTACGAGCAGTACTTC. The encoded protein is CSALRLGFTYEQYF.

The chain uses TRBV6-6 and TRBJ1-1; 9 nucleotides agree with TRBD1. The V gene's germline CDR1 is MNHNY and CDR2 SVGAGI (reference sequence). The CDR3 contains 15 residues. After removal of 4 bases from V and 3 bases from J, the junction contained 6 bases not matched to a gene. The CDR3 region has the DNA TGTGCCAGCAGTTCCCGGACAGGGGCAGACACTGAAGCTTTCTTT. The encoded protein is CASSSRTGADTEAFF.

The V and J genes are TRBV5-4 and TRBJ2-7; TRBD2 aligns across 14 bases. J gave up 5 bases and V 3 bases, and 1 base lay outside the gene matches. The germline V gene has CDR1 SGHNT and CDR2 YYREEE (reference sequence). The CDR3 sequence is 14 residues long. CDR3 region: CASSWGLAGDEQYF. CDR3 coding DNA: TGTGCCAGCAGCTGGGGACTAGCGGGAGACGAGCAGTACTTC.

This chain uses TRBV20-1 with TRBJ2-7; D could derive from TRBD1 or TRBD2 (5 bases each). Germline V gene sequence: CDR1 DFQATT, CDR2 SNEGSKA (reference sequence). V was cut by 2 bases and J by 3 bases, with 17 bases left in between. The CDR3 extends over 15 amino acids. For the CDR3, the DNA is TGCAGTGCTAGACAGGGACCAGGAAGGGGCTACGAGCAGTACTTC. It codes for CSARQGPGRGYEQYF.

This chain connects TRBV6-5 to TRBJ1-3; no clear D. V shed 6 bases and J shed 5 bases, with 14 bases lying between them. The CDR3 is 14 residues long. The germline CDR1 and CDR2 sequences are MNHEY and SVGAGI. CDR3 loop: CASSLSGSRNTIYF. In DNA, the CDR3 is TGTGCCAGCAGCTTAAGTGGGTCGAGAAACACCATATATTTT.

The chain couples TRBV7-9 to TRBJ2-5; D possibly corresponds to TRBD1 (5 bases). Germline V gene lookup returns CDR1 SEHNR and CDR2 FQNEAQ (reference sequence). V gave up 5 bases and J gave up 5 bases, with 15 bases separating them. This CDR3 is built from 14 residues. CDR3 nucleotides: TGTGCCAGCAGCCGTACTCTAAAGGGGGAGACCCAGTACTTC. It translates to CASSRTLKGETQYF.

This chain links TRBV11-3 with TRBJ1-3; TRBD1 might be the D (5 bases). Trimming removed 5 bases at V and 8 bases at J, with 19 bases between. The CDR3 has 15 residues. Per the germline V gene, CDR1 is SGHNT and CDR2 is YENEEA. The CDR3: CASSHDSHLADTIYF. In DNA form, the CDR3 reads TGTGCCAGCAGCCACGACAGCCACCTCGCGGACACCATATATTTT.

The sample holds many counts of this clonotype. The chain is built from TRBV9 and TRBJ2-6; D is unresolved. CDR3 length: 15 residues. Germline V gene sequence: CDR1 SGDLS, CDR2 YYNGEE. V was cut by 2 bases and J by 2 bases, with 8 bases left in between. The CDR3 sequence: CASSVPGAGANVLTF. In DNA, the CDR3 is TGTGCCAGCAGCGTGCCGGGCGCTGGGGCCAACGTCCTGACTTTC.

In its sample, this clonotype was seen a few times. The chain joins TRBV20-1 to TRBJ2-1; no firm D call. Germline loops: CDR1 DFQATT, CDR2 SNEGSKA (reference sequence). The ends were cut back, 4 bases at V and 2 bases at J, with 9 bases in the middle. The CDR3 is 13 amino acids. For the CDR3, the DNA is TGCAGTGCTACGGAGTTTCCCTACAATGAGCAGTTCTTC. It yields the protein CSATEFPYNEQFF.